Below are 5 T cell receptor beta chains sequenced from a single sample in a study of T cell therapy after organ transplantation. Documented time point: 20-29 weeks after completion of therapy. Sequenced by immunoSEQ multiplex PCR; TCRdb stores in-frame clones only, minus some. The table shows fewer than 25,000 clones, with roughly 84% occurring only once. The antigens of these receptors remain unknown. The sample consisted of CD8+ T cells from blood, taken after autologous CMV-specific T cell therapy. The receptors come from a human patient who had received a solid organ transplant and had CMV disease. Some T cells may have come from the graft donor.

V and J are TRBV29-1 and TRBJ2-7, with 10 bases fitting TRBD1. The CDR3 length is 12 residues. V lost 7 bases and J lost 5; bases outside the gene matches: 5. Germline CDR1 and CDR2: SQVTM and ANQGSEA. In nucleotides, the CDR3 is TGCAGCGCAACCGGGACAGGGGACGAGCAGTACTTC. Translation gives CSATGTGDEQYF.

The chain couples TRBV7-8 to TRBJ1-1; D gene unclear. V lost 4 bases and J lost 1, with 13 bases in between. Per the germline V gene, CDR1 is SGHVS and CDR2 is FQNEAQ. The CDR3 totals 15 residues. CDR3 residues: CASSSRTPPNTEAFF. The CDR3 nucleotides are TGTGCCAGCAGCTCAAGGACCCCCCCGAACACTGAAGCTTTCTTT.

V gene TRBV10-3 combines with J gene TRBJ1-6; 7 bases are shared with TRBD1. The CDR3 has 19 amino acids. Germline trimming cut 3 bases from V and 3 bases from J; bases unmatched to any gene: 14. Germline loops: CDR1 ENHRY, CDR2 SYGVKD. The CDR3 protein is CAISDWTGSDGFYNSPLHF. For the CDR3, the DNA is TGTGCCATCAGTGATTGGACAGGCAGCGACGGTTTCTATAATTCACCCCTCCACTTT.

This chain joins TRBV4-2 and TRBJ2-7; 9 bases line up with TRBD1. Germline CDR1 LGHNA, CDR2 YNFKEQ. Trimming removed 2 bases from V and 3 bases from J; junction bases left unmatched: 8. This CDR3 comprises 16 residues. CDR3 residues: CASSQLPRDRDYEQYF. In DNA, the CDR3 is TGTGCCAGCAGCCAACTCCCCCGGGACAGGGACTACGAGCAGTACTTC.

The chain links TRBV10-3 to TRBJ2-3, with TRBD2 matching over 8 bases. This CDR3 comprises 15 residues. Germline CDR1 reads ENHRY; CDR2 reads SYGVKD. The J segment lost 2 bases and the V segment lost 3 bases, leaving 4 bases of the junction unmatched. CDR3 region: CAISDLAGATDTQYF. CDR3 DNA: TGTGCCATCAGTGATCTAGCGGGTGCCACAGATACGCAGTATTTT.